The subject of this entry is one T cell receptor (beta chain). The clone's antigen remains unknown. Base qualities are not at hand, and no much larger clone is one base apart. The cohort comprised some 700 healthy bone marrow donors. At the time of sampling, every cohort member was nominally healthy, though immune exposures that went unrecorded were likely present. The donor tested CMV seropositive, placing the donor among the roughly 300 seropositive members of the cohort. A peripheral blood sample was provided by each donor, and peripheral blood mononuclear cells were used for TCR beta sequencing. Genomic DNA extraction from the blood cell samples was performed with the Qiagen DNeasy Blood Extraction Kit. Receptors were amplified or captured by the immunoSEQ multiplex PCR assay. For the multiplex PCR, a mixture combining 60 forward primers for TCR Vbeta segments and 13 reverse primers for TCR Jbeta segments was used. A multiplex PCR assay on genomic DNA amplified the CDR3 region of rearranged TCR beta genes. The amplified TCR beta libraries were sequenced on the Illumina HiSeq System as 87-base-pair reads. The study's processing was this. In a later analysis, tens of millions of unique TCR beta chains were counted across the roughly 610 repertoires, and approximately 9.9 million of these chains were shared by at least two donors. To remove PCR and sequencing errors, raw reads were error-corrected and collapsed into unique sequences using a nearest-neighbor algorithm that merged closely related sequences. Alignment of CDR3 sequences to IMGT reference sequences was used to assign V, D and J gene segments. For a sequence to be retained, at least a six-nucleotide match to both a V gene segment and a J gene segment was required. A rearrangement counted as productive if the CDR3 had no stop codons and remained in frame with V and J, and every other rearrangement counted as non-productive. CDR3 was defined according to IMGT convention as the region running from the second conserved V-encoded cysteine to the conserved J-encoded phenylalanine. Sequences without an unambiguous match to a single V gene segment were excluded from the earlier analysis of 587 of the donors. In an earlier analysis of some 590 of the donors, a V segment was called functional when productive rearrangements were above 56.7%, and segregating when the standard deviation between donors exceeded 5%. A statistical classification framework was built to diagnose cytomegalovirus status from the catalog of TCR beta chain sequences. In a later analysis, TCR nucleotide sequences were compared against IMGT/GENE-DB human TR gene sequences so that V and J genes could be assigned. In a later analysis, CDR3 sequences and most-parsimonious VDJ recombination scenarios were assigned using the TCRdist pipeline. A later analysis defined each TCR beta chain by its CDR3 amino acid sequence plus V-gene family, and excluded reads lacking a unique V-gene family. A later analysis removed nearly 600 highly shared, low-generation-probability nucleotide sequences to deal with suspected cross-contamination and a sequencing artifact. A later analysis calculated a clonal expansion index for each public chain from normalized within-repertoire ranks of inferred template counts. In a later analysis, generation probabilities were computed with a VDJ recombination model fitted to out-of-frame rearrangements, and the resulting probabilities were checked against IGoR. In a later analysis, hypergeometric tests were used to score TCR-TCR, TCR-HLA and TCR-CMV co-occurrence, with a repertoire-size bias correction applied to TCR pairs. To estimate false discovery rates, a later analysis permuted the HLA or CMV assignments 20 times. In a later analysis, co-occurring TCRs were grouped using DBSCAN, with TCRdist sequence similarity added in when clustering inside HLA-allele-positive subsets. Repertoires with fewer than 30,000 or more than 120,000 public chains, plus five repertoires with anomalous nucleotide sharing, were excluded from co-occurrence clustering. Imported from immuneACCESS, the table was reduced by TCRdb to in-frame sequences with V and J called. These copies leave out some clones; in studies compared against another copy, an unresolved V gene accounts for under half, and the cause of the remainder is not known. Clonal size and the V and J genes are those of that table, whereas D and trimming came from the DNA. The sample table contains about 140,000 clones; only one count was recorded for roughly 78% of them. Clones ranked in the top ten supply 6.5% to 7% of the sample.

The sample belongs to a study of cytomegalovirus exposure and HLA in healthy donors (TCRdb year 2017). At the level of the whole study: An earlier analysis of approximately 640 of the donors reported approximately 300 Gb of sequence data and 120 million or so unique TCR beta sequences from about 200 million T cells. About 300 gigabases of sequencing data and 80 million or so unique TCR sequences were included in an early release covering about 600 HLA-typed donors. Among the approximately 420 genotyped donors, more than 70% belonged to the genetic ancestry cluster associated with self-reported Caucasian donors. The aim of the study was to test whether cataloging public T cell receptors could identify signatures of past pathogen exposure. The T cell repertoires of 700 or so subjects were profiled by immunosequencing and related to cytomegalovirus serostatus. A separate validation cohort of about 110 different subjects was used in addition to the 666-subject first cohort. The study combined high-throughput TCR immunosequencing, statistical association of individual TCRs with disease status, and machine learning to predict cytomegalovirus infection status. A later analysis re-analyzed previously published TCR beta repertoires from roughly 630 donors and added high-resolution HLA genotyping to study TCR occurrence patterns. Rather than using new phenotypic data, the later analysis identified candidate immune exposures from TCR beta sequences and from how often those sequences occurred across donors. An earlier analysis of approximately 500 of the donors applied high-throughput TCR beta sequencing to assess whether each TCR beta V gene segment acted as functional or pseudogenic. Donor age, sex, ethnicity and CMV serostatus were compiled alongside the repertoire data. A later genetic analysis used genome-wide SNP genotypes for about 55% of the 666 donors, treating that subset as a discovery cohort. Every repertoire in the discovery cohort had been generated on one and the same sequencing platform. HLA typing included class I and class II loci at four-digit resolution. Typing coverage differed by locus: A, B, C, DRB1 and DQB1 were typed in roughly 620-630 donors, DQA1 in approximately 520, DPA1 in some 570, and DPB1 in just under 490. Because of strong linkage in the cohort, roughly five DR-DQ haplotypes were treated as single units for association and clustering. Among about 370 genotyped donors of the cohort, an average of about 240,000 unique TCR beta nucleotide sequences was sequenced per donor, of which about 19% were non-productive. The paper's findings and limits, for the study overall: A further reported finding was that TCR beta sequences accurately predicted the HLA-A and HLA-B alleles for most subjects in the first cohort. A group of highly shared sequence variants was considered likely to be a technical artifact of the sequencing pipeline. A total of 164 TCR beta chains were listed by the study as associated with cytomegalovirus. A later analysis found that most CMV-associated TCR beta chains appeared HLA-restricted, with HLA associations seemingly driven largely by CMV exposure. According to a later analysis, parvovirus B19, influenza, CMV and Epstein-Barr virus appeared linked to several top co-occurrence clusters. While some public TCRs were present in many individuals, most TCR sequences turned up only very rarely across donors. When HLA alleles, especially DR and DQ, strongly co-occurred, TCR associations were difficult to assign to individual alleles. Some IMGT-functional V segments, including TRBV6-2 and TRBV6-3, could not be told apart with the 87-base-pair reads, so those segments were excluded. In vitro tests confirmed that a few of the cytomegalovirus-associated TCR beta chains recognize cytomegalovirus antigens. Compared with equally common non-associated chains, HLA-associated TCR beta chains in a later analysis were more clonally expanded and had lower generation probabilities. A later genetic analysis associated a missense DCLRE1C variant with V-gene and J-gene trimming of TCR beta chains, and an independent cohort replicated the association. A later genetic analysis reported fewer N-insertions in productive TCRs among donors in an Asian-associated ancestry cluster than the approximately 700-donor mean. A later analysis associated about 16,000 TCR beta sequences with specific HLA alleles at a false discovery rate of 0.05. Because counts were too low, some 17 rarely observed V segments, including chromosome 9 orphons, were left out of the earlier analysis of several hundred of the donors. Roughly uniform sequencing depth across donors was assumed in presence/absence analyses, although this assumption may not hold. In both the original and validation cohorts, the classifier was reported to diagnose cytomegalovirus status with high specificity and sensitivity. Correlated functional status among segregating V segments might reflect linkage disequilibrium, but an unknown experimental factor could not be ruled out. Immune exposure information for the cohort was limited to CMV serostatus. According to a later analysis, TCR association rates differed among HLA loci, with DRB1 alleles showing the most associated TCRs and HLA-C alleles showing the fewest. It was suggested by the authors that the approach could potentially be generalized to other disease states and immunological phenotypes. In an earlier analysis of about 600 of the donors, most TCR beta V segments appeared in productive rearrangements about 87% or about 30% of the time, broadly matching IMGT annotations. Only TCR beta chains were sequenced in this cohort, and the absence of alpha or paired-chain data limited detectable features. Because HLA typing was missing for some donors at each locus, association tests included only the typed subset.

V is shortened by 1 base, J by 2 bases, and the region joining them spans 6 bases. From the cysteine through the phenylalanine, the CDR3 covers 14 amino acids. Only the CDR3 part of the read is kept: 42 bases, read in frame from the first base. From a lookup of the germline V gene (reference sequence), CDR1 and CDR2 are GTSNPN and SVGIG. The chain employs TRBV30 and TRBJ2-6, with a tentative D gene TRBD1 over 6 matching bases. The sample was PBMCs. The sequence came from a man in his forties in good health and CMV-seropositive. CDR3 protein: CAWSDRAGANVLTF. The sequenced DNA is TGTGCCTGGAGTGACAGGGCTGGGGCCAACGTCCTGACTTTC. The variable domain in full, with residues beyond the CDR3 obtained from the reference TRBV30 and TRBJ2-6 genes, is SQTIHQWPATLVQPVGSPLSLECTVEGTSNPNLYWYRQAAGRGLQLLFYSVGIGQISSEVPQNLSASRPQDRQFILSSKKLLLSDSGFYLCAWSDRAGANVLTFGAGSRLTVL.